This entry lists 14 T cell receptor beta chains sequenced from one sample in a study of T cell repertoires in cytomegalovirus infection. MiXCR was run by TCRdb on the reads, yielding one entry per CDR3 protein. The data contain approximately 490,000 distinct CDR3 sequences, about 11% of them singletons. Sequences were obtained from PBMCs. The receptor set was obtained from a human donor in good health (CMV status not recorded). Some clones in this sample may be carry-over from other donors' samples.

Many counts were recorded for this clonotype. The V call is TRBV6-6, the J call TRBJ1-1; D is ambiguous. Per germline, CDR1 MNHNY and CDR2 SVGAGI (reference sequence). This CDR3 is 12 amino acids long. V gave up 2 bases and J gave up 1 base, with 2 bases separating them. CDR3 DNA: TGTGCCAGCAGTTACCCGAACACTGAAGCTTTCTTT. Its translation: CASSYPNTEAFF.

This clonotype came up many times. The genes are TRBV11-3 and TRBJ2-1; 13 bases are shared with TRBD2. Germline CDR1 SGHNT, CDR2 YENEEA. After removal of 5 bases from V and 0 bases from J, the junction contained 16 bases not matched to a gene. This CDR3 region has 21 residues. The CDR3 is CASSPTGAGTSGTSSYNEQFF. Here the CDR3 DNA reads TGTGCCAGCAGCCCAACCGGCGCCGGGACTAGCGGGACAAGCTCCTACAATGAGCAGTTCTTC.

This clonotype was seen at least ten times. The rearrangement joins TRBV18 to TRBJ1-2; TRBD1 matches 8 bases. The CDR3 runs to 17 residues. Germline V gene sequence: CDR1 KGHSH, CDR2 LQKENI. The junction had 12 bases not matched to a gene; V was cut back by 2 bases and J by 4 bases. This chain's CDR3 is CASSPSAGGPSFYGYTF. The CDR3, as DNA: TGTGCCAGCTCACCAAGCGCAGGGGGCCCTTCTTTCTATGGCTACACCTTC.

This clonotype was detected many times. V gene TRBV7-9 combines with J gene TRBJ2-2; 8 bases are a match to TRBD1. The CDR3 is 15 residues long. Trimming removed 4 bases from V and 2 bases from J; junction bases left unmatched: 3. CDR1 and CDR2 from the germline V gene are SEHNR and FQNEAQ (reference sequence). The CDR3 DNA follows: TGTGCCAGCAGCTCGGGACAGGCTAACACCGGGGAGCTGTTTTTT. Its translation is CASSSGQANTGELFF.

This clonotype has more than one count but fewer than ten. The chain is built from TRBV19 and TRBJ2-2, with D maybe TRBD1 (7 bases). This CDR3 is built from 16 residues. The ends were cut back, 6 bases at V and 4 bases at J, with 18 bases in the middle. CDR1 and CDR2 from the germline V gene are LNHDA and SQIVND (reference sequence). As DNA, the CDR3 is TGTGCCAGTAGCGCCAGGGGGGCGTTTGGCACCGGGGAGCTGTTTTTT. Its protein is CASSARGAFGTGELFF. Based on the CDR3 plus reference TRBV19 and TRBJ2-2, the full variable domain is DGGITQSPKYLFRKEGQNVTLSCEQNLNHDAMYWYRQDPGQGLRLIYYSQIVNDFQKGDIAEGYSVSREKKESFPLTVTSAQKNPTAFYLCASSARGAFGTGELFFGEGSRLTVL.

The chain combines TRBV20-1 with TRBJ1-1; D uncertain. With 1 base removed from V and 3 bases from J, the gap between germline ends came to 9 bases. Germline CDR1 is DFQATT and CDR2 is SNEGSKA (reference sequence). The CDR3 loop spans 13 amino acids. The CDR3: CSARGTYDTEAFF. CDR3 in DNA: TGCAGTGCTAGAGGGACTTACGACACTGAAGCTTTCTTT.

This clonotype was recorded at least ten times. This rearrangement joins TRBV28 to TRBJ1-2; D is unresolved. The CDR3 runs to 14 residues. Looked up from germline, CDR1 is MDHEN and CDR2 is SYDVKM. V was pared by 5 bases and J by 0 bases, with 10 bases between. Here the CDR3 reads CASSTPSSNYGYTF. In nucleotides, the CDR3 is TGTGCCAGCAGTACCCCGTCTTCTAACTATGGCTACACCTTC.

This clonotype has a count of ten or more. The chain employs TRBV20-1 and TRBJ1-2, with D uncertain. The CDR3 sequence is 14 residues long. Germline CDR1 and CDR2: DFQATT and SNEGSKA (reference sequence). V was shortened by 4 bases and J by 4 bases, with 16 bases between the two germline ends. Here the CDR3 DNA reads TGCAGTGCTACCGGTCCCAGGAAGGGCTATGGCTACACCTTC. Amino acid sequence: CSATGPRKGYGYTF.

This clonotype was found many times. The V and J genes are TRBV12-3 or TRBV12-4 and TRBJ1-1; 7 bases are shared with TRBD1. V dropped 6 bases and J dropped 6; count of bases not matched to a gene: 10. This CDR3 has 14 amino acids. The CDR3 DNA reads as TGTGCCAGCAGGGCCACGGGGACAGACCCTGAAGCTTTCTTT. Amino acid sequence: CASRATGTDPEAFF.

This clonotype was seen at least ten times. The rearrangement uses TRBV5-8 and TRBJ2-5; tentative D call: TRBD1 (6 bases). The CDR3 covers 17 residues. In germline, CDR1 is SGHTS, CDR2 YDEGEE. V lost 2 bases and J lost 5, with 22 bases in between. DNA of the CDR3: TGTGCCAGCAGCTTCTTCGGACGGGCAGGGGCAAGGGAGACCCAGTACTTC. Its protein product is CASSFFGRAGARETQYF.

This clonotype was picked up many times. J is TRBJ2-1 and V is TRBV5-1; D perhaps matches TRBD1 (5 bases). Germline V gene sequence: CDR1 SGHRS, CDR2 YFSETQ. This CDR3 contains 15 residues. V was pared by 1 base and J by 1 base, with 9 bases between. The CDR3: CASSLSAGSYNEQFF. CDR3 nucleotide sequence: TGCGCCAGCAGCTTGTCGGCAGGGTCCTACAATGAGCAGTTCTTC.

This clonotype was counted a few times. J is TRBJ2-7 and V is TRBV5-5; 7 bases are shared with TRBD2. Germline V gene sequence: CDR1 SGHKS, CDR2 YYEKEE (reference sequence). The CDR3 spans 13 residues. The trim removed 0 bases at V and 6 bases at J, leaving 3 bases unmatched. As DNA, the CDR3 is TGTGCCAGCAGCTTGGCCAAGCGGGGCGAGCAGTACTTC. Amino acid sequence: CASSLAKRGEQYF.

This clonotype was seen at least ten times. V is TRBV7-8 and J is TRBJ2-1; a weak D match, TRBD2 (6 bases). CDR1 and CDR2 from the germline V gene are SGHVS and FQNEAQ. The CDR3 covers 15 residues. V was clipped by 4 bases and J by 10 bases, with 20 bases between them. CDR3 protein: CASSYRRASAGEQFF. CDR3 nucleotides: TGTGCCAGCAGCTATCGGAGGGCTAGCGCAGGGGAGCAGTTCTTC.

This clonotype was seen at least ten times. V is TRBV7-9 and J is TRBJ1-5; D may be TRBD1 (5 bases). The CDR3 has 15 residues. Between the trimmed V and J ends, which lost 3 bases and 0 bases, there was a span of 9 bases. The germline CDR1 and CDR2 sequences are SEHNR and FQNEAQ (reference sequence). The DNA for the CDR3 is TGTGCCAGCAGCTTGGGACGCTATAGCAATCAGCCCCAGCATTTT. Translated, it gives CASSLGRYSNQPQHF.